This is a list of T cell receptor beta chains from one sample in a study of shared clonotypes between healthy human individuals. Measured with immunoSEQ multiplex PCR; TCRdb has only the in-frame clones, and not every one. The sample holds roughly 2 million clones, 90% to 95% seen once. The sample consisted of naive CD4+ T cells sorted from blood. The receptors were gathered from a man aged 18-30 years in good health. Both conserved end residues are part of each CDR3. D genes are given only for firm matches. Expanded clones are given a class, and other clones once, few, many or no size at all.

CASRIQGTNTEAFF	TGTGCCAGCAGGATACAGGGGACGAACACTGAAGCTTTCTTT	once	TRBD1	TRBV5-6	TRBJ1-1
CASSRSGSGTDTQYF	TGTGCCAGCAGCCGTAGCGGGAGTGGGACAGATACGCAGTATTTT	NA	TRBD2	TRBV5-6	TRBJ2-3
CASSLRTGDGNTIYF	TGTGCCAGCAGCCTCAGGACAGGGGACGGAAACACCATATATTTT	NA	TRBD1	TRBV5-4	TRBJ1-3
CAISESPGSKEQYF	TGTGCCATCAGTGAGTCGCCAGGGTCAAAGGAGCAGTACTTC	NA	NA	TRBV10-3	TRBJ2-7
CASSEQTGRTYEQYF	TGTGCCAGCAGTGAACAGACAGGGCGGACCTACGAGCAGTACTTC	once	TRBD1	TRBV2	TRBJ2-7
CASSSRANINQPQHF	TGTGCCAGCAGTTCCCGGGCCAACATCAATCAGCCCCAGCATTTT	NA	NA	TRBV6-6	TRBJ1-5
CASSLEGTSSYEQYF	TGCGCCAGCAGCTTGGAGGGGACCAGCTCCTACGAGCAGTACTTC	NA	NA	TRBV5-1	TRBJ2-7
CATSRDPGQGRNTIYF	TGTGCCACCAGCAGAGACCCCGGACAGGGGAGAAACACCATATATTTT	NA	TRBD1	TRBV15	TRBJ1-3
CASSPWDRATYEQYF	TGTGCCAGCAGTCCATGGGACAGGGCCACCTACGAGCAGTACTTC	NA	TRBD1	TRBV27	TRBJ2-7
CASSSLGGQDGELFF	TGCGCCAGCAGCTCCCTGGGGGGCCAGGACGGGGAGCTGTTTTTT	NA	NA	TRBV5-1	TRBJ2-2
CASSLRPGQGPNSNTGELFF	TGCGCCAGCAGCTTGCGACCGGGACAGGGGCCCAATTCGAACACCGGGGAGCTGTTTTTT	NA	TRBD1	TRBV4-1	TRBJ2-2
CASSHSDWREDTQYF	TGTGCCAGTAGCCATTCCGACTGGCGAGAAGATACGCAGTATTTT	NA	NA	TRBV19	TRBJ2-3
CASSDTSGSYNEQFF	TGCGCCAGCAGTGATACTAGCGGGAGTTATAATGAGCAGTTCTTC	NA	TRBD2	TRBV10-2	TRBJ2-1
CAIQGATEAFF	TGTGCCATACAGGGGGCCACTGAAGCTTTCTTT	NA	TRBD1	TRBV28	TRBJ1-1
CASSWDRDYNSPLHF	TGTGCCAGCAGCTGGGACAGGGACTATAATTCACCCCTCCACTTT	NA	TRBD1	TRBV7-2	TRBJ1-6
CASSAPGAGVQPQHF	TGTGCCAGCAGCGCCCCGGGAGCAGGCGTTCAGCCCCAGCATTTT	NA	NA	TRBV6-1	TRBJ1-5
CASSPPASSNTEAFF	TGCGCCAGCAGCCCCCCGGCCAGCTCGAACACTGAAGCTTTCTTT	once	NA	TRBV5-1	TRBJ1-1
CASAKKRGENTEAFF	TGTGCCAGCGCCAAGAAACGGGGGGAGAACACTGAAGCTTTCTTT	NA	NA	TRBV7-8	TRBJ1-1
CASSPRRDGTYEQYF	TGTGCCAGCAGCCCCCGACGGGACGGAACCTACGAGCAGTACTTC	NA	NA	TRBV7-2	TRBJ2-7
CASSPGTGIGYTF	TGTGCCAGCAGCCCCGGGACAGGGATTGGCTACACCTTC	NA	TRBD1	TRBV11-2	TRBJ1-2
CAWALVGGRARETQYF	TGTGCCTGGGCCCTTGTGGGCGGGAGGGCCCGGGAGACCCAGTACTTC	NA	TRBD2	TRBV30	TRBJ2-5
CASSSDNEQFF	TGTGCCAGCAGTTCGGACAATGAGCAGTTCTTC	NA	NA	TRBV6-1	TRBJ2-1
CASSLADRRELFF	TGTGCCAGCAGCTTGGCGGACAGGCGGGAGCTGTTTTTT	NA	TRBD1	TRBV5-4	TRBJ2-2
CAWSKQGASNQPQHF	TGTGCCTGGAGTAAACAGGGGGCGAGCAATCAGCCCCAGCATTTT	NA	TRBD1	TRBV30	TRBJ1-5
CATSRDSGTYNEQFF	TGTGCCACCAGCAGAGATTCCGGTACCTACAATGAGCAGTTCTTC	NA	NA	TRBV15	TRBJ2-1
CAWSGTGGGTDTQYF	TGTGCCTGGAGTGGGACGGGAGGAGGGACAGATACGCAGTATTTT	NA	TRBD2	TRBV30	TRBJ2-3
CASSPSRDVYEQYF	TGTGCCAGCAGCCCGTCCCGGGACGTCTACGAGCAGTACTTC	NA	NA	TRBV9	TRBJ2-7
CSVLTVVNQPQHF	TGCAGCGTTCTGACAGTTGTTAATCAGCCCCAGCATTTT	NA	NA	TRBV29-1	TRBJ1-5
CASSQDGASSGNTIYF	TGTGCCAGCAGCCAAGACGGGGCCAGCTCTGGAAACACCATATATTTT	NA	NA	TRBV4-2	TRBJ1-3
CASSPTPGATYEQYF	TGTGCCAGCAGCCCAACGCCTGGGGCAACCTACGAGCAGTACTTC	once	NA	TRBV5-4	TRBJ2-7
CAGSGAILNYGYTF	TGTGCCGGCTCGGGGGCTATATTGAACTATGGCTACACCTTC	NA	NA	TRBV7-2	TRBJ1-2
CASSRPGQVQETQYF	TGTGCCAGTAGCCGCCCGGGACAGGTCCAAGAGACCCAGTACTTC	NA	TRBD1	TRBV19	TRBJ2-5
CASSQSGHQWNSPLHF	TGCGCCAGCAGCCAATCGGGTCACCAGTGGAATTCACCCCTCCACTTT	NA	NA	TRBV4-1	TRBJ1-6
CASRAAPNEQFF	TGTGCCAGCAGGGCGGCACCCAATGAGCAGTTCTTC	NA	NA	TRBV28	TRBJ2-1
CASSLGLADQETQYF	TGCGCCAGCAGCTTGGGACTAGCGGACCAAGAGACCCAGTACTTC	NA	TRBD2	TRBV5-1	TRBJ2-5
CASSQSLGTGREEQYF	TGTGCCAGCAGCCAAAGCCTTGGGACAGGAAGAGAAGAGCAGTACTTC	NA	TRBD1	TRBV4-2	TRBJ2-7
CASSLGSGGVAYEQYF	TGCGCCAGCAGCTTGGGTAGCGGGGGTGTCGCCTACGAGCAGTACTTC	NA	TRBD2	TRBV5-1	TRBJ2-7
CASSQGPVETQYF	TGCGCCAGCAGCCAAGGACCCGTGGAGACCCAGTACTTC	NA	NA	TRBV4-1	TRBJ2-5
CASSVSRLLQETQYF	TGTGCCAGCAGCGTATCCCGACTCCTACAAGAGACCCAGTACTTC	NA	NA	TRBV7-2	TRBJ2-5